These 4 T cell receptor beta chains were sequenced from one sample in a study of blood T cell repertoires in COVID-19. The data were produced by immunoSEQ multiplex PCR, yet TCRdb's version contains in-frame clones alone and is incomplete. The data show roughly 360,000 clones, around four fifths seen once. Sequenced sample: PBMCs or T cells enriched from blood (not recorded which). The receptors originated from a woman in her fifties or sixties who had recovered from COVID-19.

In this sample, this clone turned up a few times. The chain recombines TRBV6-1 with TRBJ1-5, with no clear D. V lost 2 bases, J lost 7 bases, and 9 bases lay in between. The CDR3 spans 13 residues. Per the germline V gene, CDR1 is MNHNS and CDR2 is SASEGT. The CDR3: CASSESKSQPQHF. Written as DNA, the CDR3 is TGTGCCAGCAGTGAATCTAAATCGCAGCCCCAGCATTTT.

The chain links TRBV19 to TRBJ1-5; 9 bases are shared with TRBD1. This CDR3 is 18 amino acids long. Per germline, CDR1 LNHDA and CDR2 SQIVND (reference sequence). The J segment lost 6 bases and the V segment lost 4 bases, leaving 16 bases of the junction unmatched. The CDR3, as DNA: TGTGCCAGTAGTAGGCCGGGGGTTAAGGGACAGGGACGTCAGCCCCAGCATTTT. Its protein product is CASSRPGVKGQGRQPQHF.

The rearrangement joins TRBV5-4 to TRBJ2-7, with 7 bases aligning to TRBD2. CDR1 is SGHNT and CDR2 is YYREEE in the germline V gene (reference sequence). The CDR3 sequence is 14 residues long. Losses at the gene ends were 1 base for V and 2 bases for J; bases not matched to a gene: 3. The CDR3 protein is CASSLSGRAYEQYF. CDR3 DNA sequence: TGTGCCAGCAGCTTGAGTGGGAGGGCCTACGAGCAGTACTTC. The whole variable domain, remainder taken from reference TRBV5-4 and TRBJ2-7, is ETGVTQSPTHLIKTRGQQVTLRCSSQSGHNTVSWYQQALGQGPQFIFQYYREEENGRGNFPPRFSGLQFPNYSSELNVNALELDDSALYLCASSLSGRAYEQYFGPGTRLTVT.

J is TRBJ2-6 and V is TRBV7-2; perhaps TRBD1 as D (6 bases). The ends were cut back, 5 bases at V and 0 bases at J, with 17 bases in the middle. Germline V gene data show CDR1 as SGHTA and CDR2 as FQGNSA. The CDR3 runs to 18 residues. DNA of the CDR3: TGTGCCAGCAGCCTATCTGGACAGCCACGCTCTGGGGCCAACGTCCTGACTTTC. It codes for CASSLSGQPRSGANVLTF.